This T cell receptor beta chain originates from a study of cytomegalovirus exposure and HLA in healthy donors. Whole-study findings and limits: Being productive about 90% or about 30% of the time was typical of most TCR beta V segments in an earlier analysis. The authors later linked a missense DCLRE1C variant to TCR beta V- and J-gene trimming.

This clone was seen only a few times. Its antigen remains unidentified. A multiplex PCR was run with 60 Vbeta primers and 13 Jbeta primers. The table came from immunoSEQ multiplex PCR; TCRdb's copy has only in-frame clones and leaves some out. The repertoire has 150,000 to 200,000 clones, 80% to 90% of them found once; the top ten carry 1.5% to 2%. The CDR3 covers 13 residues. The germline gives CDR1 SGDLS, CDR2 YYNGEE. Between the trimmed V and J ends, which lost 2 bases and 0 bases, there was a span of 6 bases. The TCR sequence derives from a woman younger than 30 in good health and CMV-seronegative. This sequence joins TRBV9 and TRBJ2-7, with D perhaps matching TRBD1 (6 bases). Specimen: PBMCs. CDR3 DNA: TGTGCCAGCAGCGTGGGACACTCCTACGAGCAGTACTTC. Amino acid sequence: CASSVGHSYEQYF.